This TCR beta chain originates from a study of glioma-infiltrating T cells. General study findings and limits: Very few CDR3 sequences were shared between tissue and blood. Gliomas, especially low-grade, showed above-expected tissue-blood divergence; non-neoplastic patients showed below.

This clonotype was seen only a few times. What it binds is not known. Using RNA template, CDR3s of TCR alpha and beta were amplified with iRepertoire arm-PCR. Input was roughly 95-450 ng of tissue mRNA or PBMC total RNA. TCRdb itself ran the multiplex PCR reads through MiXCR, one entry per CDR3 protein. The sample consists of tens of thousands of distinct CDR3 sequences, 20% to 25% of them appearing once. The sample was glioma tissue, nonneoplastic brain tissue, or PBMCs (not recorded which). The receptor was isolated from a human donor with low-grade glioma or glioblastoma, undergoing nonglioma brain surgery, or in good health (not recorded which).

The CDR3 DNA sequence: TGTGCCAGCAGTCTACCTCTAACGACAGGGCGTGGAAACACCATATATTTT. Translating it yields CASSLPLTTGRGNTIYF. The chain links TRBV2 to TRBJ1-3; 7 bases fit TRBD1. The CDR3 runs 17 residues. V shed 5 bases, J shed 3 bases, and the junction held 13 bases outside the gene matches. In germline, CDR1 is SNHLY, CDR2 FYNNEI. The complete variable domain, with remaining parts taken from reference TRBV2 and TRBJ1-3, reads EPEVTQTPSHQVTQMGQEVILRCVPISNHLYFYWYRQILGQKVEFLVSFYNNEISEKSEIFDDQFSVERPDGSNFTLKIRSTKLEDSAMYFCASSLPLTTGRGNTIYFGEGSWLTVV.